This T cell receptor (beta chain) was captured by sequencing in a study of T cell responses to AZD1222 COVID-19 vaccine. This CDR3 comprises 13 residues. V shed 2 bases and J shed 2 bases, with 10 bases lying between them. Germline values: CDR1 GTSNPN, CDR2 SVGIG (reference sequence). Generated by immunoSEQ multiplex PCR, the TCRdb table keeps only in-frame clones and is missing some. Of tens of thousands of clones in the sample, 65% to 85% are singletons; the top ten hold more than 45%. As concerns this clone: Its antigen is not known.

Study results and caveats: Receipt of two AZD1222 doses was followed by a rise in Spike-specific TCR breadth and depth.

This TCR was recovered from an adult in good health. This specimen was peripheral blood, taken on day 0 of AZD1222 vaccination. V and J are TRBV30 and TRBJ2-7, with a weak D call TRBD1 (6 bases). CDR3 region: CAWSPPGAYEQYF. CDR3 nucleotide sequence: TGTGCCTGGAGTCCCCCAGGGGCCTACGAGCAGTACTTC.